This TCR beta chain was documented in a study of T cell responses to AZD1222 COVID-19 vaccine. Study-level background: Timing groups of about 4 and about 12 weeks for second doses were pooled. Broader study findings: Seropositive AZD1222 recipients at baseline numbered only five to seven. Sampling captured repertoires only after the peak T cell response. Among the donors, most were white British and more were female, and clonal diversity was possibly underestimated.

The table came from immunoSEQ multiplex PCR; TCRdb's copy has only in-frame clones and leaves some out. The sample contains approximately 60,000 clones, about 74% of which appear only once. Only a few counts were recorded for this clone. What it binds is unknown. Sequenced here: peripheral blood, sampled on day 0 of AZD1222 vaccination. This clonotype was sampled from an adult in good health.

CDR3 protein: CASSLGPTYEQYF. CDR3 sequence (DNA): TGTGCCAGCAGCTTGGGGCCGACCTACGAGCAGTACTTC. The rearrangement uses TRBV11-2 and TRBJ2-7; TRBD1 is a possible D gene (5 bases). This CDR3 is built from 13 residues. V was clipped by 3 bases and J by 2 bases, with 8 bases between them. Germline V gene data show CDR1 as SGHAT and CDR2 as FQNNGV.